Sequencing of this T cell receptor (beta chain) was carried out in a study of CD8+ T cells in alopecia areata. Study context: The drug, tofacitinib, lasted 6 to 18 months, followed by 6 months off drug. Severity scores in treated patients reflected the percentage of scalp affected.

Treatment specified: oral pan-JAK inhibitor, 5-10 mg twice daily. Both peripheral blood and punch biopsies of lesional scalp skin were obtained from patients who had alopecia areata. Following extraction, RNA underwent reverse transcription to cDNA, which served as the sequencing template. Assay used: immunoSEQ multiplex PCR; TCRdb lists only in-frame clones, some missing. In the table there are more than 110,000 clones, 54% of which are singletons. Only a few counts were recorded for this clone. This sequence originates from a human donor with alopecia areata. The sequencing here drew on CD8+ T cells sorted from blood, taken at week 4, from a patient treated with tofacitinib.

The CDR3 DNA sequence: TGTGCCAGCAGTGAAGTCAGGGACATCTCCTACGAGCAGTACTTC. This sequence encodes CASSEVRDISYEQYF. The chain couples TRBV2 to TRBJ2-7; D is perhaps TRBD1 (6 bases). CDR1 and CDR2 (germline): SNHLY, FYNNEI. Trimming cost V 1 base and J 0 bases, with 10 bases left between them. The CDR3 loop spans 15 amino acids.